This T cell receptor beta chain was found in a study of blood T cell repertoires in COVID-19. Study at large: Collection of acute and convalescent COVID-19 samples took place in the United States, Italy and Spain.

This CDR3 contains 14 residues. With 4 bases clipped from V and 8 bases from J, the junction kept 8 bases outside the gene matches. Germline CDR1 reads WNHNN; CDR2 reads SYGVQD (reference sequence). Profiling relied on immunoSEQ multiplex PCR, and the TCRdb table lists in-frame clones only, not all of them. The sample has 350,000 to 500,000 clones, 70% to 90% seen once. Participant-given clinical history determined each cohort assignment. Each exposed participant met a COVID-19 case in the 2 weeks preceding study entry. Sequencing was done on a sample of PBMCs or T cells enriched from blood (not recorded which). The rearrangement uses TRBV10-1 and TRBJ1-2; 9 bases are shared with TRBD1. This receptor was obtained from a woman aged 18-30 years who had been exposed to COVID-19. CDR3 DNA sequence: TGCGCCAGCAGTGGACCGGGACAGGGTAACGGCTACACCTTC. Translation: CASSGPGQGNGYTF.